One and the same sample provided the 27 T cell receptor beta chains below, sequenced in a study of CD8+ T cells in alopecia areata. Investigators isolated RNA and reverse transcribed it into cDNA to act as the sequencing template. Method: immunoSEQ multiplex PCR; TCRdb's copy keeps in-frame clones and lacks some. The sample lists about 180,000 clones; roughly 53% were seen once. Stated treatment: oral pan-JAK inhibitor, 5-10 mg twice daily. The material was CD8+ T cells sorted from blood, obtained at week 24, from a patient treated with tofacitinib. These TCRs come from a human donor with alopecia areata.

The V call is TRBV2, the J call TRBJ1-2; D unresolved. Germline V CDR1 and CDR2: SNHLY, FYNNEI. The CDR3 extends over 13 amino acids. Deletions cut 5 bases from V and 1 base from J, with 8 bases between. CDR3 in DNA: TGTGCCAGCAGTCTTCCCGGTAACTATGGCTACACCTTC. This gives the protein CASSLPGNYGYTF.

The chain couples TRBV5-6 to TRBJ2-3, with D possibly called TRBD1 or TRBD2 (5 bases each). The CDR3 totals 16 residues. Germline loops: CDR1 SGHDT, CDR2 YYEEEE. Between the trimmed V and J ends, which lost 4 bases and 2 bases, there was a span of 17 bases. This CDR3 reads CASSGGVARYTDTQYF. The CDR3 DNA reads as TGTGCCAGCAGCGGGGGAGTAGCTCGGTACACAGATACGCAGTATTTT.

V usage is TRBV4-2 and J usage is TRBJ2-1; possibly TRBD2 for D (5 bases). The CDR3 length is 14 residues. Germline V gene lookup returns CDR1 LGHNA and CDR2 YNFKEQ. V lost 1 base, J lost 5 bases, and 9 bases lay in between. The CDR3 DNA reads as TGTGCCAGCAGCCAAGTTGGAGGAAACAATGAGCAGTTCTTC. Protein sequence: CASSQVGGNNEQFF.

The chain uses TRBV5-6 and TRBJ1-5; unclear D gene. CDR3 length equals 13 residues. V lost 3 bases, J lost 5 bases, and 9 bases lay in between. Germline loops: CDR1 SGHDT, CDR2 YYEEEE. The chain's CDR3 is CASSYWEDQPQHF. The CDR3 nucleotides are TGTGCCAGCAGCTACTGGGAAGATCAGCCCCAGCATTTT.

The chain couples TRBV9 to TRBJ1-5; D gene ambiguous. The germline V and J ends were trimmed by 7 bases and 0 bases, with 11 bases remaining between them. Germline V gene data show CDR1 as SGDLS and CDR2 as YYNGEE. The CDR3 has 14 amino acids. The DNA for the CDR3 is TGTGCCAGCGCCCCCGGGGATAGCAATCAGCCCCAGCATTTT. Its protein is CASAPGDSNQPQHF.

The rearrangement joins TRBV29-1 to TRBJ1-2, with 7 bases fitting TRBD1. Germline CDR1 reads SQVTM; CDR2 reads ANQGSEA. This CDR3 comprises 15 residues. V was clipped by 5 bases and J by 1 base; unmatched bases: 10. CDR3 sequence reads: CSVFVATGDNYGYTF. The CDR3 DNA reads TGCAGCGTTTTTGTAGCTACAGGGGATAACTATGGCTACACCTTC.

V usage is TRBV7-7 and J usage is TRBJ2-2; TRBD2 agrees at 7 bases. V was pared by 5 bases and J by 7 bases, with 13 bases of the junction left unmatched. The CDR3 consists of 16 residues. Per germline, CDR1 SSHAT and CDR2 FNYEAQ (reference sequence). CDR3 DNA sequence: TGTGCCAGCAGCCCAACCTCGGGGGGTCGTGGCGGGGAGCTGTTTTTT. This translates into CASSPTSGGRGGELFF.

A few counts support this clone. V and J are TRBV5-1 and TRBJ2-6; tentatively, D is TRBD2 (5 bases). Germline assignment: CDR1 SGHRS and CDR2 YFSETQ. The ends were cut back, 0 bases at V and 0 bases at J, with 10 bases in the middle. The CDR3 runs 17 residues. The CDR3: CASSLGEGSSGANVLTF. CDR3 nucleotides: TGCGCCAGCAGCTTGGGAGAGGGATCCTCTGGGGCCAACGTCCTGACTTTC. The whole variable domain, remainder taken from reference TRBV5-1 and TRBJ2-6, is KAGVTQTPRYLIKTRGQQVTLSCSPISGHRSVSWYQQTPGQGLQFLFEYFSETQRNKGNFPGRFSGRQFSNSRSEMNVSTLELGDSALYLCASSLGEGSSGANVLTFGAGSRLTVL.

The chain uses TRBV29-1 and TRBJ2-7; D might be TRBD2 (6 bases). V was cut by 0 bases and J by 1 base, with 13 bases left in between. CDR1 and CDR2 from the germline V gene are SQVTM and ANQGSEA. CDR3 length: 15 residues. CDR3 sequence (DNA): TGCAGCGTTGAAGAGGGAGTGGGGGGTTCCTACGAGCAGTACTTC. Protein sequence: CSVEEGVGGSYEQYF.

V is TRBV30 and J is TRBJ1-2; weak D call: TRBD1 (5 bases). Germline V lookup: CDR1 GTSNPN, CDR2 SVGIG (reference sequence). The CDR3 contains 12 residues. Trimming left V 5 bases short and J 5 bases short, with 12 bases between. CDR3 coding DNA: TGTGCCTGGCACGGGACCTCTTATGGCTACACCTTC. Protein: CAWHGTSYGYTF.

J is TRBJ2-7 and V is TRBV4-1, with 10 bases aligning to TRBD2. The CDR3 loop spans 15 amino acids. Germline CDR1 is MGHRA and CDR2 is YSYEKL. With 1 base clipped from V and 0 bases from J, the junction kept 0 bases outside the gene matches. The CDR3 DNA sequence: TGCGCCAGCAGCCAAGCTAGCGGGGGCTCCTACGAGCAGTACTTC. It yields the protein CASSQASGGSYEQYF.

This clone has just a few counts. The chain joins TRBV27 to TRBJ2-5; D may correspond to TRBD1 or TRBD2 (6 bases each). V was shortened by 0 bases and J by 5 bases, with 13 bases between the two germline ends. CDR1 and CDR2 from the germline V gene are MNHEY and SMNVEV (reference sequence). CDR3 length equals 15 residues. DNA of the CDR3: TGTGCCAGCAGTTTATCGGTGGGGGCGGGGGAGACCCAGTACTTC. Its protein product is CASSLSVGAGETQYF.

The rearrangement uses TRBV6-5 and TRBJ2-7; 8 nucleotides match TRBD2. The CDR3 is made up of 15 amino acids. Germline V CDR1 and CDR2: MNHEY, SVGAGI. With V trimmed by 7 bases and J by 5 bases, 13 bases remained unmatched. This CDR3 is CASTRGGPPVDEQYF. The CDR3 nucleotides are TGTGCCAGCACCCGGGGGGGGCCCCCGGTGGACGAGCAGTACTTC.

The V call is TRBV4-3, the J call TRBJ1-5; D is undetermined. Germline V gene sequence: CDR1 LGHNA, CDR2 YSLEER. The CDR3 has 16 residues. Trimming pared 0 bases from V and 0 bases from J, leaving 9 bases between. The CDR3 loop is CASSQDRSSSNQPQHF. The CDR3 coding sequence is TGCGCCAGCAGCCAAGATCGGTCAAGTAGCAATCAGCCCCAGCATTTT.

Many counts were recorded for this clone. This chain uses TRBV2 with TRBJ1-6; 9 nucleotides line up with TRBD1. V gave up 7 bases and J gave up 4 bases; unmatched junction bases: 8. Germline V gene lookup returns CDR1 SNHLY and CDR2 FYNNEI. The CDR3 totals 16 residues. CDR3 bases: TGTGCCAGCACGGGGGGACAGGGCGCTTATAATTCACCCCTCCACTTT. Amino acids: CASTGGQGAYNSPLHF.

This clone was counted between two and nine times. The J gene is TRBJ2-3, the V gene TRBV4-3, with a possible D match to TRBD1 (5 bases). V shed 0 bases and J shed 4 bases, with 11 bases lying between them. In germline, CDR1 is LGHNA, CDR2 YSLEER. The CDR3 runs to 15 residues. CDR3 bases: TGCGCCAGCAGCCAAGAATGGGGCGGCGCAGATACGCAGTATTTT. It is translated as CASSQEWGGADTQYF.

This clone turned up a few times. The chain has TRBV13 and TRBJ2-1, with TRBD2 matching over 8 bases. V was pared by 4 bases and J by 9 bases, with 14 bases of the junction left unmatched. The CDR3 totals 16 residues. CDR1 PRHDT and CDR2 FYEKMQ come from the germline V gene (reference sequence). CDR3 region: CASSSPGSGERGEQFF. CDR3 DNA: TGTGCCAGCAGCTCCCCGGGTAGCGGGGAAAGGGGTGAGCAGTTCTTC.

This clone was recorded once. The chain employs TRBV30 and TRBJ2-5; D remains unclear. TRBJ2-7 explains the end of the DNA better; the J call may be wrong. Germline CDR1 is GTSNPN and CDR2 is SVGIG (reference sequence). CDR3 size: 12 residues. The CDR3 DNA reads TGTGCCTGGAGTGACAGCTCCTACGAGCAGTACTTC. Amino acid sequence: CAWSDSSYEQYF.

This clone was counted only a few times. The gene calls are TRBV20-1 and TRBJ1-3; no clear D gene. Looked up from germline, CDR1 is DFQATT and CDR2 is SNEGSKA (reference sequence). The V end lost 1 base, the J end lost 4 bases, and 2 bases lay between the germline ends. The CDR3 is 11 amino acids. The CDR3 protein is CSARGGNTIYF. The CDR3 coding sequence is TGCAGTGCTAGAGGGGGAAACACCATATATTTT.

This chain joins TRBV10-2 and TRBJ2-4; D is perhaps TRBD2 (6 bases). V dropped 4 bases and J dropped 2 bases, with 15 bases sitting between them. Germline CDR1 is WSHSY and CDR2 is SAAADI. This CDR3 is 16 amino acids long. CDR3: CASSVGTGVTKNIQYF. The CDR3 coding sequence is TGCGCCAGCAGTGTCGGGACGGGGGTAACCAAAAACATTCAGTACTTC.

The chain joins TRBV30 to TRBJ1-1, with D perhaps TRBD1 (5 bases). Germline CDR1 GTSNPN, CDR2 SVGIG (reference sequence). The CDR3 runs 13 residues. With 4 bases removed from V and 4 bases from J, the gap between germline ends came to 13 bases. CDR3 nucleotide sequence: TGTGCCTGGAAGGCCGGGACTATCACTGAAGCTTTCTTT. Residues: CAWKAGTITEAFF.

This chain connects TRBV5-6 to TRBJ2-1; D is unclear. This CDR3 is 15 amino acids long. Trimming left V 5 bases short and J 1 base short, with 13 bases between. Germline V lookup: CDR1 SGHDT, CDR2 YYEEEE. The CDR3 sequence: CASSNVGLSYNEQFF. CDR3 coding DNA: TGTGCCAGCAGTAATGTTGGGTTGTCCTACAATGAGCAGTTCTTC. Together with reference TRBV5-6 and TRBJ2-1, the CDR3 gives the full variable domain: DAGVTQSPTHLIKTRGQQVTLRCSPKSGHDTVSWYQQALGQGPQFIFQYYEEEERQRGNFPDRFSGHQFPNYSSELNVNALLLGDSALYLCASSNVGLSYNEQFFGPGTRLTVL.

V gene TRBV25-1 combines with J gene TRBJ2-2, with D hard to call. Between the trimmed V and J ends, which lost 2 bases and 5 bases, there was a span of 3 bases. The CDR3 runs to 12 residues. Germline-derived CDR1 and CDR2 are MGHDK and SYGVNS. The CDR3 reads CASSEPTGELFF. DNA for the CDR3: TGTGCCAGCAGTGAACCTACCGGGGAGCTGTTTTTT.

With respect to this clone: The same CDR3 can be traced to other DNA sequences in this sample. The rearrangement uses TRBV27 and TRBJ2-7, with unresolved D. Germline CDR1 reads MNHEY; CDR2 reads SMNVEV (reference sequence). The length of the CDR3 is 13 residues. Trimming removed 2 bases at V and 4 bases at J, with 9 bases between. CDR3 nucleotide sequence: TGTGCCAGCAGTTTAACGGTCTCGTACGAGCAGTACTTC. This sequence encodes CASSLTVSYEQYF.

Here the CDR3 DNA reads TGTGCCAGCAGCCCCCGGCGGAGTCCCTACGAGCAGTACTTC. The encoded protein is CASSPRRSPYEQYF. The chain carries TRBV13 and TRBJ2-7, with unresolved D. This CDR3 region has 14 residues. The germline V gene encodes CDR1 PRHDT and CDR2 FYEKMQ (reference sequence). The ends were cut back, 5 bases at V and 2 bases at J, with 13 bases in the middle.

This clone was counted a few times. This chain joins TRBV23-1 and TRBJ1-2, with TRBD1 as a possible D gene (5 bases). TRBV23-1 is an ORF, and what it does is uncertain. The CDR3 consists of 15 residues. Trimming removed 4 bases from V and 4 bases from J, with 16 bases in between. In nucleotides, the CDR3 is TGCGCCAGCAGTCCCACAAGGGGAATGTTCTATGGCTACACCTTC. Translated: CASSPTRGMFYGYTF.

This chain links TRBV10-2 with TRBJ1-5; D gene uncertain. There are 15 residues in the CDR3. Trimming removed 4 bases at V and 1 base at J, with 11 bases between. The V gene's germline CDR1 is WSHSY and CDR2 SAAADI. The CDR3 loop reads CASSALSGSNQPQHF. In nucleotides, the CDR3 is TGCGCCAGCAGTGCACTTTCTGGGAGCAATCAGCCCCAGCATTTT.